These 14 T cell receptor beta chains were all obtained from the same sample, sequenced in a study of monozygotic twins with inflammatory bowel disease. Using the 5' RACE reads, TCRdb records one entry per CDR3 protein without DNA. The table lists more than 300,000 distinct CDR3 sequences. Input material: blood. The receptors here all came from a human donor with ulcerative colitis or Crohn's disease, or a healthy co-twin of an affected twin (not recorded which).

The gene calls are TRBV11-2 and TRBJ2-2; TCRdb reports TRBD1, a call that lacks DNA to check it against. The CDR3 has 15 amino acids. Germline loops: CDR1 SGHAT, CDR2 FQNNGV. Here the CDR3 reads CASSGRDRVTGELFF. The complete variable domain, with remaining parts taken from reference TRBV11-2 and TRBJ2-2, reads EAGVAQSPRYKIIEKRQSVAFWCNPISGHATLYWYQQILGQGPKLLIQFQNNGVVDDSQLPKDRFSAERLKGVDSTLKIQPAKLEDSAVYLCASSGRDRVTGELFFGEGSRLTVL.

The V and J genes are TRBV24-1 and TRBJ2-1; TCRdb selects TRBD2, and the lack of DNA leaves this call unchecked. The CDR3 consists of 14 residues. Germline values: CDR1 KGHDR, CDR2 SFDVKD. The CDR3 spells CATGVAGGESEQFF.

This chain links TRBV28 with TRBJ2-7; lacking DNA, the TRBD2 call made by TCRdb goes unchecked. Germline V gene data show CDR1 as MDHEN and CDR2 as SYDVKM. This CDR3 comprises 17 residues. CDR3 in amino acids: CASSFSRLAGESYEQYF. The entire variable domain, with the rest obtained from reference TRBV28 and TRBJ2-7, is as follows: DVKVTQSSRYLVKRTGEKVFLECVQDMDHENMFWYRQDPGLGLRLIYFSYDVKMKEKGDIPEGYSVSREKKERFSLILESASTNQTSMYLCASSFSRLAGESYEQYFGPGTRLTVT.

CDR3 amino acids: CASSQVGVSYNEQFF. The genes are TRBV3-1 and TRBJ2-1; TCRdb proposes TRBD1, but this gene call is untestable without DNA. The CDR3 loop spans 15 amino acids. Germline CDR1 reads LGHDT; CDR2 reads YNNKEL (reference sequence).

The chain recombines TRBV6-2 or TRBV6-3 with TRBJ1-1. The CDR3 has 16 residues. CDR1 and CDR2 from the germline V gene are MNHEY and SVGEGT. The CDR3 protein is CASSYPGDSVLVGAFF.

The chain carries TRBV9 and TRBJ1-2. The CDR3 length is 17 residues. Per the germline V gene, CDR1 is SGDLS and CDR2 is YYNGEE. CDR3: CASSVLSSPQRAYGYTF.

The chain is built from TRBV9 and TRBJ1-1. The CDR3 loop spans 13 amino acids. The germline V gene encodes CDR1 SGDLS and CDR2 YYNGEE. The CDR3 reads CASSVGVSGGAFF.

The CDR3 is CASSLTGQRNEKLFF. V usage is TRBV5-1 and J usage is TRBJ1-4; the TRBD1 assignment by TCRdb is unverifiable without DNA. Germline lookup yields CDR1 SGHRS and CDR2 YFSETQ. This CDR3 contains 15 residues.

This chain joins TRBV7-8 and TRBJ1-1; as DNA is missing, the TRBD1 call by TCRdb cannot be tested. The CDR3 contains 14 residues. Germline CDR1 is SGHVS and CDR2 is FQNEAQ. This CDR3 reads CASSWGPANTEAFF. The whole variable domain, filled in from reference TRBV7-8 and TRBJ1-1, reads GAGVSQSPRYKVAKRGQDVALRCDPISGHVSLFWYQQALGQGPEFLTYFQNEAQLDKSGLPSDRFFAERPEGSVSTLKIQRTQQEDSAVYLCASSWGPANTEAFFGQGTRLTVV.

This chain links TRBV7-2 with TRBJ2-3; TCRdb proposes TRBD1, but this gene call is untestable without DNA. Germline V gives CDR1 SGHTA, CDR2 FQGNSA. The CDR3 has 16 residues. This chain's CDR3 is CASSLGVASPTDTQYF. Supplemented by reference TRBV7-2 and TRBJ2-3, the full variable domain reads GAGVSQSPSNKVTEKGKDVELRCDPISGHTALYWYRQSLGQGLEFLIYFQGNSAPDKSGLPSDRFSAERTGGSVSTLTIQRTQQEDSAVYLCASSLGVASPTDTQYFGPGTRLTVL.

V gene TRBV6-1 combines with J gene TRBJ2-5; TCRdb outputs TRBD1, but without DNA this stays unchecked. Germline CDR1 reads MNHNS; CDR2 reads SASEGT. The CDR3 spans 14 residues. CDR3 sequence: CASRRQGVQETQYF.

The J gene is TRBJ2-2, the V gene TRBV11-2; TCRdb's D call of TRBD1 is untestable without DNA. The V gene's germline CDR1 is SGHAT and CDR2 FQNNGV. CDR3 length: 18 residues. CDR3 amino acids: CASSLGDRGGANTGELFF. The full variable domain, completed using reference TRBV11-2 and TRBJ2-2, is EAGVAQSPRYKIIEKRQSVAFWCNPISGHATLYWYQQILGQGPKLLIQFQNNGVVDDSQLPKDRFSAERLKGVDSTLKIQPAKLEDSAVYLCASSLGDRGGANTGELFFGEGSRLTVL.

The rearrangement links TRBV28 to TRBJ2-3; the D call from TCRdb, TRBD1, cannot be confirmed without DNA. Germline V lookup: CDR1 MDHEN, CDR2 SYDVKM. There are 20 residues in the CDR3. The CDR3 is CASSPYPGQVGALSTDTQYF.

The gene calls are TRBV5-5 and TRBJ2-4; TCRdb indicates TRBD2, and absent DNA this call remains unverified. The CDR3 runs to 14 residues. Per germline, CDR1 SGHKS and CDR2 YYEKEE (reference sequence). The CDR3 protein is CASSWTSGRDIQYF.